These 4 T cell receptor beta chains originate from one sample sequenced in a study of shared clonotypes between healthy human individuals. Here immunoSEQ multiplex PCR was the method, and the copy in TCRdb shows in-frame clones only, minus some. The profile covers approximately 2,000,000 clones, with about 93% appearing a single time and approximately 1.6% taken by the ten largest. Positive CCR7 selection of CD45RO-negative cells yielded the naive CD8 cells, and terminally differentiated effector memory CD45RA+ cells were excluded. Sequenced material: naive CD8+ T cells from PBMCs. These receptors all stem from a man between 18 and 35 years old in good health. Some clones in this sample may be carry-over from other donors' samples.

A word on this clone: Germline is not matched at one junction end, which may reflect a read error. This chain connects TRBV11-2 to TRBJ2-7; perhaps TRBD1 as D (5 bases). CDR3 length: 14 residues. Germline CDR1 SGHAT, CDR2 FQNNGV. The DNA for the CDR3 is TGTGCCAACAGCTTAGACAGAAACTTCTACGAGCAGTACTTC. This translates into CANSLDRNFYEQYF.

The chain uses TRBV30 and TRBJ2-7, with no clear D. In germline, CDR1 is GTSNPN, CDR2 SVGIG (reference sequence). V lost 1 base, J lost 2 bases, and 6 bases lay in between. The CDR3 is 12 amino acids. The chain's CDR3 is CAWSEIPYEQYF. Written as DNA, the CDR3 is TGTGCCTGGAGTGAAATACCCTACGAGCAGTACTTC.

CDR3 in amino acids: CASRAAGSGYF. CDR3 coding DNA: TGTGCCAGCAGGGCCGCAGGGTCTGGGTACTTC. The gene calls are TRBV6-1 and TRBJ2-7; perhaps TRBD1 as D (5 bases). Trimming stripped 6 bases from V and 12 bases from J, with 15 bases between. The CDR3 totals 11 residues. Germline CDR1 is MNHNS and CDR2 is SASEGT.

In regard to this clone: This sample also contains other DNA sequences that code for the same CDR3. This chain links TRBV27 with TRBJ2-7, with TRBD2 matching over 9 bases. The CDR3 has 15 residues. Germline CDR1 MNHEY, CDR2 SMNVEV (reference sequence). Germline trimming cut 2 bases from V and 2 bases from J; bases unmatched to any gene: 4. The CDR3 nucleotides are TGTGCCAGCAGTTTAGGTTTAGCGGGGGCCTACGAGCAGTACTTC. Translating it yields CASSLGLAGAYEQYF.